This T cell receptor (beta chain) was obtained from a study of CD8+ T cells in alopecia areata. Overall study context: Patients in the treated group were given tofacitinib by mouth, 5 to 10 mg twice a day.

Sequencing relied on a cDNA template that was reverse transcribed from extracted RNA. Sequencing was performed with immunoSEQ multiplex PCR; in TCRdb, only in-frame clones are kept and a portion is missing. The sample lists 120,000 or so clones; around 60% were seen once. Concerning this clone: Its antigen is not identified.

General study results and limits: It was observed that many expanded lesional clones persisted in scalp and blood during tofacitinib. Under tofacitinib, fewer expanded CD8+ clones appeared among the top 100 scalp clones.

The V gene lost 5 bases and the J gene lost 0 bases, with 12 bases spanning the gap. Germline CDR1 and CDR2: GTSNPN and SVGIG (reference sequence). The CDR3 consists of 14 residues. Treatment of the sample: oral pan-JAK inhibitor, 5-10 mg twice daily. This sequence originates from a human donor with alopecia areata. V usage is TRBV30 and J usage is TRBJ2-3, with D unresolved. This sample comprised CD4+ T cells sorted from blood, obtained at week 4, from a patient treated with tofacitinib. CDR3 DNA: TGTGCCTGGGGCAGGAATCCAAGCACAGATACGCAGTATTTT. Translated: CAWGRNPSTDTQYF.